Listed below are T cell receptor beta chains from one sample, sequenced in a study of T-cell reconstitution after alpha-beta-depleted transplantation in children. TCRdb independently ran MiXCR on the PCR reads; one entry per CDR3 protein. The top ten clones hold around 4.1% of a sample with 190,000 or so distinct CDR3 sequences, 5% to 7.5% of them seen once. The material sequenced was PBMCs, taken before TCRalphabeta/CD19-depleted stem cell transplant. The receptors shown here come from a girl less than two years old with combined immunodeficiency, due to receive a stem cell transplant. The CDR3 runs from the conserved cysteine through the conserved F or W. D genes are given only for firm matches. Clone size appears in some rows only: once, few, many, or a class for an expanded clone.

>many|TRBJ1-5|TRBD1|TRBV12-3/TRBV12-4|15
CATGQGVIGNQPQHF
TGTGCCACAGGACAGGGTGTAATTGGCAATCAGCCCCAGCATTTT
>many|TRBJ2-1|TRBD2|TRBV24-1|15
CATADSGGPDNEQFF
TGTGCCACCGCCGACAGCGGGGGGCCGGACAATGAGCAGTTCTTC
>many|TRBJ2-1|TRBD2|TRBV20-1|17
CSATRLAGGASYNEQFF
TGCAGTGCTACCAGACTAGCGGGAGGCGCTTCCTACAATGAGCAGTTCTTC
>many|TRBJ2-1|TRBD2|TRBV7-2|14
CASTRVGTNNEQFF
TGTGCCAGCACCAGGGTAGGGACTAACAATGAGCAGTTCTTC
>many|TRBJ2-1|TRBD2|TRBV6-2/TRBV6-3|20
CASSYKTKTSGRASYNEQFF
TGTGCCAGCAGTTACAAGACCAAGACTAGCGGGAGGGCCTCCTACAATGAGCAGTTCTTC
>many|TRBJ2-3|TRBD1|TRBV7-3|17
CASSEDRGPFSTDTQYF
TGTGCCAGCAGCGAGGACAGGGGGCCATTTAGCACAGATACGCAGTATTTT
>many|TRBJ2-1|TRBD2|TRBV12-3/TRBV12-4|14
CASSPRLAFDEQFF
TGTGCCAGCAGTCCCCGACTAGCGTTCGATGAGCAGTTCTTC
>many|TRBJ2-7|TRBD2|TRBV12-3/TRBV12-4|13
CASGRGGRLEQYF
TGTGCCAGCGGGCGGGGGGGCCGTCTCGAGCAGTACTTC
>many|TRBJ2-1|-|TRBV5-1|16
CASSLVGDHFYNEQFF
TGCGCCAGCAGCTTGGTGGGGGACCACTTTTACAATGAGCAGTTCTTC
>few|TRBJ1-1|TRBD1|TRBV7-2|13
CASSFGQVTEAFF
TGTGCCAGCAGCTTTGGACAGGTAACTGAAGCTTTCTTT
>-|TRBJ1-6|TRBD1|TRBV20-1|16
CSGNPGQGTRNSPLHF
TGCAGTGGGAATCCGGGACAGGGGACTCGGAATTCACCCCTCCACTTT
>many|TRBJ1-3|-|TRBV11-1|20
CASSLSPVGSYESSGNTIYF
TGTGCCAGCAGCTTATCCCCAGTGGGCTCATACGAAAGCTCTGGAAACACCATATATTTT
>many|TRBJ2-1|TRBD2|TRBV7-2|16
CASSPATSGVYNEQFF
TGTGCCAGCAGCCCGGCGACTAGCGGGGTCTACAATGAGCAGTTCTTC
>-|TRBJ2-3|TRBD2|TRBV4-3|17
CASSQRQPGLGTDTQYF
TGCGCCAGCAGCCAACGCCAACCGGGACTAGGCACAGATACGCAGTATTTT
>few|TRBJ2-1|-|TRBV20-1|18
CSARGDSGWAFIYNEQFF
TGCAGTGCTAGAGGTGATAGCGGATGGGCATTCATTTACAATGAGCAGTTCTTC
>many|TRBJ2-3|TRBD2|TRBV5-1|15
CASSSTSGSTDTQYF
TGCGCCAGCAGCTCTACTAGCGGGAGCACAGATACGCAGTATTTT
>many|TRBJ2-7|TRBD2|TRBV9|15
CASSVGSGVGYEQYF
TGTGCCAGCAGCGTAGGGAGCGGGGTGGGCTACGAGCAGTACTTC
>many|TRBJ1-4|TRBD1|TRBV7-8|14
CASSSGTGWEKLFF
TGTGCCAGCAGCTCCGGGACAGGGTGGGAAAAACTGTTTTTT
>many|TRBJ2-1|TRBD2|TRBV4-1|16
CASSQGLAGGWSEQFF
TGCGCCAGCAGCCAAGGACTAGCGGGAGGTTGGAGTGAGCAGTTCTTC
>many|TRBJ2-3|TRBD2|TRBV7-9|14
CASSPRGGADTQYF
TGTGCCAGCAGCCCTAGGGGAGGGGCAGATACGCAGTATTTT
>-|TRBJ1-1|-|TRBV30|15
CAWDQQGTFPTEAFF
TGTGCCTGGGACCAGCAAGGGACATTCCCCACTGAAGCTTTCTTT
>many|TRBJ2-4|-|TRBV12-3/TRBV12-4|11
CASSLGDIQYF
TGTGCCAGCAGCTTGGGGGACATTCAGTACTTC
>many|TRBJ2-7|-|TRBV3-1|15
CASSPWDRSSYEQYF
TGTGCCAGCAGCCCATGGGACCGTTCCTCCTACGAGCAGTACTTC
>-|TRBJ2-5|TRBD2|TRBV11-2|15
CASSLGLAGGETQYF
TGTGCCAGCAGCTTAGGATTAGCGGGAGGGGAGACCCAGTACTTC
>many|TRBJ2-3|-|TRBV11-3|16
CASSLSIGHDTDTQYF
TGTGCCAGCAGCTTATCCATTGGACACGACACAGATACGCAGTATTTT